The rows below give T cell receptor beta chains drawn from one sample of a study of lymphopenia after photon versus proton radiotherapy. Profiled with immunoSEQ multiplex PCR; TCRdb holds only in-frame clones, not every one. The data hold 60,000 or so clones, with about nine tenths observed a single time. Sequences were derived from peripheral blood, sampled from a patient treated with proton-based radiotherapy. Source of these receptors: a man older than 75 with esophageal cancer. Each CDR3 is given with its conserved first and last residue. D genes are given only for firm matches. Rows give clone size only sometimes, using once, few, many, or a class for an expanded clone.

abundance	d_gene	v_gene	j_gene	CDR3nt	CDR3aa
NA	NA	TRBV4-3	TRBJ2-7	TGCGCCAGCAGCCAAGATCGTTGGCTCGAGCAGTACTTC	CASSQDRWLEQYF
NA	TRBD2	TRBV15	TRBJ2-3	TGTGCCACCAGCAGCGTCCCGTGGCGGGGGGGCCCATCAGATACGCAGTATTTT	CATSSVPWRGGPSDTQYF
once	NA	TRBV28	TRBJ2-2	TGTGCCAGCAGTTTAATGGGGGACACCGGGGAGCTGTTTTTT	CASSLMGDTGELFF
NA	NA	TRBV7-2	TRBJ1-6	TGTGCCAGCAGCTTAGCCCTTGATTCACCCCTCCACTTT	CASSLALDSPLHF
NA	NA	TRBV5-6	TRBJ1-2	TGTGCCAGCAGCCCAAGGGGCTATGGCTACACCTTC	CASSPRGYGYTF
few	NA	TRBV7-2	TRBJ1-5	TGTGCCAGCAGCTTAGGGGAGAACTTCAATCAGCCCCAGCATTTT	CASSLGENFNQPQHF
NA	NA	TRBV18	TRBJ1-1	TGTGCCAGCTTTTTGGACGGTCAGCCCACTGAAGCTTTCTTT	CASFLDGQPTEAFF
NA	NA	TRBV14	TRBJ1-2	TGTGCCAGCAGCCAAGATCAAGGGAGTCTTAACTATGGCTACACCTTC	CASSQDQGSLNYGYTF
NA	TRBD1	TRBV18	TRBJ1-3	TGTGCCAGCTCACCCCCCGGACAGGTGGACACCATATATTTT	CASSPPGQVDTIYF
NA	TRBD1	TRBV5-1	TRBJ2-7	TGCGCCAGCAGCTTGTCGCAGGGGGCCACCTACGAGCAGTACTTC	CASSLSQGATYEQYF
NA	TRBD2	TRBV5-5	TRBJ2-7	TGTGCCAGCAGCTTGGCCCCGGGACTAGCGAGGGAGCAGTACTTC	CASSLAPGLAREQYF
NA	NA	TRBV9	TRBJ1-2	TGTGCCAGCAGCGTAGGGTCTCGGGGTGGCTATGGCTACACCTTC	CASSVGSRGGYGYTF
once	NA	TRBV7-2	TRBJ2-7	TGTGCCAGCAGCTTTCTCCGGGGTTCCTACGAGCAGTACTTC	CASSFLRGSYEQYF
NA	TRBD1	TRBV6-5	TRBJ1-1	TGTGCCAGCAGCCGCAGGACAGGCGGGAACACTGAAGCTTTCTTT	CASSRRTGGNTEAFF
NA	NA	TRBV12-5	TRBJ1-5	TGTGCTAGTGGTTCCCCCATCGGCAAGGAGTATCAGCCCCAGCATTTT	CASGSPIGKEYQPQHF
NA	TRBD2	TRBV19	TRBJ2-7	TGTGCCAGTGCCGGGACTAGCGGCGAGCAGTACTTC	CASAGTSGEQYF
NA	NA	TRBV19	TRBJ2-3	TGTGCCAGTAGTATAGAAGCGGAGACAGATACGCAGTATTTT	CASSIEAETDTQYF
NA	TRBD1	TRBV9	TRBJ1-2	TGTGCCAGCAGCGTAGGAGGGGGCTTCGGCTATGGCCACACCTTC	CASSVGGGFGYGHTF
NA	NA	TRBV6-5	TRBJ2-5	TGTGCCAGCAGTTACGGGGGGGCAGGGGAGACCCAGTACTTC	CASSYGGAGETQYF
NA	NA	TRBV29-1	TRBJ2-1	TGCACATTCGGCGGCGAAGTCGACAATGAGCAGTTCTTC	CTFGGEVDNEQFF
NA	NA	TRBV6-6	TRBJ2-1	TGTGCCAGCAGTTTCAGGGTACAAGTCTACAATGAGCAGTTCTTC	CASSFRVQVYNEQFF
few	TRBD1	TRBV2	TRBJ2-7	TGTGCCAGCGGAAACAGGGGACGCGAGCAGTACTTC	CASGNRGREQYF
NA	NA	TRBV19	TRBJ1-4	TGTGCCAGTAGTATAGTCAGGGCCTCAACTAATGAAAAACTGTTTTTT	CASSIVRASTNEKLFF
NA	NA	TRBV23-1	TRBJ1-2	TGCGCCAGCAGTCAGGGGGAAGGAGGGGTGGCCTATGGCTACACCTTC	CASSQGEGGVAYGYTF
NA	NA	TRBV29-1	TRBJ2-7	TGCAGCGTTGAAGATATCGTTCGGAACGAGCAGTACTTC	CSVEDIVRNEQYF
once	NA	TRBV6-5	TRBJ2-3	TGTGCCAGCAGTTACTCGTATTGGGATAAGCTGGATACGCAGTATTTT	CASSYSYWDKLDTQYF
NA	TRBD1	TRBV19	TRBJ1-1	TGTGCCAGTAGTTCTCCCCCCGGGACAGCGAACACTGAAGCTTTCTTT	CASSSPPGTANTEAFF
NA	NA	TRBV29-1	TRBJ1-2	TGCAGCGTTACGCAGGCTAACTATGGCTACACCTTC	CSVTQANYGYTF
NA	NA	TRBV6-1	TRBJ2-7	TGTGCCAGCAGTGAAGTTTTAGCAGGTCGCGAGCAGTACTTC	CASSEVLAGREQYF
NA	NA	TRBV7-9	TRBJ2-7	TGTGCCAGCAGCTTAGGTAACAACGCGCTCTCCTACGAGCAGTACTTC	CASSLGNNALSYEQYF
NA	TRBD1	TRBV29-1	TRBJ1-4	TGCAGCGTTGTGGACGGACAGGCGCGGGAAAAACTGTTTTTT	CSVVDGQAREKLFF
NA	TRBD1	TRBV11-2	TRBJ1-6	TGTGCCAGCAGCCAGACAGGGAATTCACCCCTCCACTTT	CASSQTGNSPLHF
NA	NA	TRBV30	TRBJ1-5	TGTGCCTGGAAGCCCCTCTCCGGGGGCGGCAATCAGCCCCAGCATTTT	CAWKPLSGGGNQPQHF
NA	NA	TRBV6-5	TRBJ1-2	TGTGCCAGCAGTTACGGGACGGCAAACTATGGCTACACCTTC	CASSYGTANYGYTF
once	NA	TRBV6-5	TRBJ1-2	TGTGCCAGCAGTCGCGACATGAACGCTTATGGCTACACCTTC	CASSRDMNAYGYTF
NA	TRBD1	TRBV5-1	TRBJ2-7	TGCGCCAGCAGCTTCCGGGACAGGGAGTCCGAGCAGTACTTC	CASSFRDRESEQYF
NA	TRBD2	TRBV5-4	TRBJ2-7	TGTGCCAGCAGCTTGGAGAGCGGGGATTCCTACGAGCAGTACTTC	CASSLESGDSYEQYF
NA	NA	TRBV11-2	TRBJ2-1	TGTGCCAGCAGCCTGAGCATTCTTGAGCAGTTCTTC	CASSLSILEQFF
NA	TRBD2	TRBV19	TRBJ2-7	TGTGCCAGTAGTAAGGTAGCGGGGGGATCCTACGAGCAGTACTTC	CASSKVAGGSYEQYF
NA	NA	TRBV14	TRBJ2-2	TGTGCCAGCAGCCGGACATCTTCGAACACCGGGGAGCTGTTTTTT	CASSRTSSNTGELFF
NA	TRBD1	TRBV29-1	TRBJ2-7	TGCAGCGTTGGACAGGGGGCCACCTACGAGCAGTACTTC	CSVGQGATYEQYF
once	TRBD2	TRBV6-6	TRBJ2-7	TGTGCCAGCAGCACCCCGACTAGCGGGAGCTCCTACGAGCAGTACTTC	CASSTPTSGSSYEQYF
NA	NA	TRBV19	TRBJ1-1	TGTGCCAGTAGTCGTAGGACTTTGAACACTGAAGCTTTCTTT	CASSRRTLNTEAFF
NA	NA	TRBV9	TRBJ2-2	TGTGCCAGCAGCGATGGGGCCGGGGAGCTGTTTTTT	CASSDGAGELFF
NA	TRBD1	TRBV5-1	TRBJ1-5	TGCGCCAGCAGCTTACAGGGGGGAATCAATCAGCCCCAGCATTTT	CASSLQGGINQPQHF
few	NA	TRBV4-3	TRBJ2-2	TGCGCCAGCAGCCAGCGACAGGACACCGGGGAGCTGTTTTTT	CASSQRQDTGELFF
NA	TRBD1	TRBV23-1	TRBJ2-7	TGCGCCAGCAGCCGTGGGACAGGGTCCTACGAGCAGTACTTC	CASSRGTGSYEQYF
NA	TRBD1	TRBV6-5	TRBJ1-2	TGTGCCAGCAGTTACTCTGTGGGTTCACAGGGGGGCTACACCTTC	CASSYSVGSQGGYTF
NA	NA	TRBV7-2	TRBJ2-3	TGTGCCAGCAGCTTAGCTAGCCCTCAGTATTTT	CASSLASPQYF
NA	NA	TRBV7-9	TRBJ2-7	TGTGCCAGCAGCTTTGCAGGGCTTGTCGAGCAGTACTTC	CASSFAGLVEQYF
few	TRBD1	TRBV7-7	TRBJ2-3	TGTGCCAGCAGCTACAGGGGGTCAAGCACAGATACGCAGTATTTT	CASSYRGSSTDTQYF